This T cell receptor (beta chain) was retrieved from a study of shared clonotypes between healthy human individuals. As for the study in general: The cohort had two women and a few men, ages 18 to 49.

V was trimmed by 2 bases and J by 3 bases, leaving 7 bases between them. Germline CDR1 and CDR2: MNHEY and SVGAGI. There are 13 residues in the CDR3. Comment on this clone: What it binds is not known.

Splitting the CD4+ cells yielded a CD45RA+ naive subset and a CD45RA-negative memory subset. TCRdb's table, derived via immunoSEQ multiplex PCR, lists solely in-frame clones and lacks some. Of over 2 million clones listed, 85% to 95% were seen once; the top ten hold more than 0.35%. Study-wide results and limits: All-four-donor shared clonotypes had higher generation probabilities than non-shared clonotypes did.

The clonotype was recovered from a man younger than 30 in good health. Some clones in this sample may be carry-over from other donors' samples. The specimen sequenced was naive CD4+ T cells from PBMCs. Subset meaning: CD45RA+ positively selected. The chain combines TRBV6-5 with TRBJ1-2, with unresolved D. The chain's CDR3 is CASSYRQYYGYTF. CDR3 in DNA: TGTGCCAGCAGTTACAGGCAGTACTATGGCTACACCTTC.